The present entry profiles one TCR beta chain with its context. The antigen is unknown. The length of the CDR3 is 15 residues. J gave up 6 bases and V 1 base, and 5 bases lay outside the gene matches. Germline V gene data show CDR1 as SEHNR and CDR2 as FQNEAQ (reference sequence). Sequenced material consisted of expressed TCRB transcripts (all of the isolated RNA was reverse transcribed). Method: immunoSEQ multiplex PCR; TCRdb's copy keeps in-frame clones and lacks some. The table includes 600,000 to 700,000 clones, roughly 12% detected once. The data are from a study of beta chain features in type 1 diabetes. Study-level findings and limits: Patients' naive, central memory and regulatory TCRB repertoires appeared more alike than those of healthy donors. Among all four CD4+ subsets, Type 1 diabetes patients had TCRB CDR3s that were moderately but significantly shorter. Type 1 diabetes patients showed fewer insertions and more deletions at VDJ junctions.

One heparinised blood draw, averaging about 116 mL, came from each donor. Sorting with CD45RO/CCR7/CD25/CD127/CD95/CD27 yielded naive, central memory, regulatory and stem-like memory CD4+ cells. This clonotype originated in a man aged 25 to 40 with type 1 diabetes. The gene calls are TRBV7-9 and TRBJ2-1; 8 bases map to TRBD2. Sequencing used naive CD4+ T cells from blood. The CDR3, as DNA: TGTGCCAGCAGCTTAGGCCGCAGCGGGGGCAATGAGCAGTTCTTC. Its translation: CASSLGRSGGNEQFF.